The present TCR beta chain was sequenced within a study of STAT5B mutations in CD4+ large granular lymphocyte leukemia. Method: immunoSEQ multiplex PCR; TCRdb's copy keeps in-frame clones and lacks some. Of about 50,000 clones listed, approximately 84% are singletons. The V gene end was trimmed by 1 base and the J gene end by 3 bases; junction bases not matched to a gene: 8. The germline CDR1 and CDR2 sequences are SGHNT and YENEEA. The CDR3 is 16 amino acids. The study, taken as a whole, reports: Over 20% of private leukemic clonotypes occurred rarely in other patients' non-leukemic repertoires. Compared with healthy controls (2/35), patient top clones favored TRBV06 (8/27). Data were not HLA-matched across samples. Patient CD4-sorted repertoires looked more clonal than healthy CD4+ repertoires, even without putative leukemic clones.

With regard to this clone: Its antigen is not identified.

The receptor's source is a human donor in good health. The V call is TRBV11-3, the J call TRBJ2-7, with 8 positions matching TRBD2. The sequencing input was CD4+ T cells from blood buffy coats. The chain's CDR3 is CASSLGTSGSNYEQYF. CDR3 coding DNA: TGTGCCAGCAGCTTAGGGACCAGCGGGAGTAACTACGAGCAGTACTTC.